Listed here is a single T cell receptor (beta chain). No antigen is known for it. The entry originates in a study of T-cell reconstitution after alpha-beta-depleted transplantation in children. During its preparation, the TCRbeta library received unique molecular identifiers. TCRdb reprocessed the PCR reads with MiXCR, giving one entry per CDR3 protein. This table has a few hundred thousand distinct CDR3 sequences, 13% appearing once. The CDR3 extends over 15 amino acids. V lost 5 bases, J lost 2 bases, and 13 bases lay in between. In germline, CDR1 is MDHEN, CDR2 SYDVKM. Overall study findings and caveats: The study reportedly traced alpha-beta T cells about two months after transplant to several hundred expanded graft clones. Several patients had high TCRbeta diversity at day 60; it came from surviving recipient T cells and thymic progenitors. A year post-transplant, T-cell counts and diversity derived mostly from newly produced T cells.

The material sequenced was PBMCs, mostly from graft donor cells, taken 360 days after TCRalphabeta/CD19-depleted stem cell transplant. The source is a male patient between 10 and 17 years old who had a stem cell transplant for acute myeloid leukemia, so the T cells may come from the graft donor. V gene TRBV28 combines with J gene TRBJ2-1, with a possible D match to TRBD1 (5 bases). The CDR3: CASSAPGQTYNEQFF. The CDR3 region has the DNA TGTGCCAGCAGTGCCCCCGGACAAACCTACAATGAGCAGTTCTTC.